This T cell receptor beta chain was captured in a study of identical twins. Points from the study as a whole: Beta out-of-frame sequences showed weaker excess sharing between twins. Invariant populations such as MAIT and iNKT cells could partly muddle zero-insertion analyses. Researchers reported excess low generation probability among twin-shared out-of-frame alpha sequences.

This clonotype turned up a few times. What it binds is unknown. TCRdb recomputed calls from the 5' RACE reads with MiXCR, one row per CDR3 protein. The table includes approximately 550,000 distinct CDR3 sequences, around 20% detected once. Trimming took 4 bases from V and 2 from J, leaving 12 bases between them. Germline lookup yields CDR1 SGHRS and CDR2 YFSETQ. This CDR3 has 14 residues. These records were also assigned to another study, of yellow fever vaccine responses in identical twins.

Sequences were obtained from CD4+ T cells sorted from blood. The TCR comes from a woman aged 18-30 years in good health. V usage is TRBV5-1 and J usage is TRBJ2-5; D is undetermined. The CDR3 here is CASSGSNIQETQYF. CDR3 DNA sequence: TGCGCCAGCAGCGGCTCGAATATACAAGAGACCCAGTACTTC.